This T cell receptor beta chain is from a study of post-analysis software for immune sequencing data. General study results and limits: Four to six TRBV segments (TRBV5-6, TRBV5-1 and TRBV20-1 among them) occurred more frequently in patients than in controls.

The germline V gene encodes CDR1 KGHSH and CDR2 LQKENI. The V and J ends lost 0 bases and 4 bases, in that order; junction bases with no gene match: 2. The CDR3 covers 14 residues. This clonotype was seen at least ten times. Its cognate antigen is unknown. Unique molecular identifiers were built into the TCR beta cDNA libraries. TCRdb redid the calling of the PCR reads with MiXCR, one entry per CDR3 protein. The table has roughly 730,000 distinct CDR3 sequences, roughly 30% seen once; the top ten hold approximately 0.55%. The source material was blood. The chain carries TRBV18 and TRBJ2-7, with 8 bases matching TRBD2. The receptor comes from a girl under 18 with multiple sclerosis. CDR3 DNA sequence: TGTGCCAGCTCACCACCAGCGGGAGTTTACGAGCAGTACTTC. This codes for CASSPPAGVYEQYF.